The T cell receptor beta chain described here comes from a study of T cell repertoires and Cas9 in healthy adults. Study context: Multi-effector potency, cytotoxicity and lineage were assessed in SpCas9-reactive CD4 and CD8 T cells.

Assay used: immunoSEQ multiplex PCR; TCRdb lists only in-frame clones, some missing. Among tens of thousands of clones listed, roughly 90% were seen once. V lost 5 bases to trimming and J lost 5 bases, with 24 bases between them. CDR1 is SEHNR, CDR2 FQNEAQ, per germline (reference sequence). CDR3 length equals 17 residues. V gene TRBV7-9 combines with J gene TRBJ1-1; TRBD1 is a possible D gene (5 bases). The receptor comes from a human donor in good health. The sample taken for sequencing was CD4+ effector T cells (CD127+, CD25-, CD137-, CD154-) from PBMCs; culture status not recorded. CDR3 in amino acids: CASSRTWRRDGPTEAFF. Written as DNA, the CDR3 is TGTGCCAGCAGCCGGACATGGAGAAGAGACGGCCCGACTGAAGCTTTCTTT.